This entry lists 20 T cell receptor beta chains sequenced from one sample in a study of T cells in Graves' hyperthyroidism and ophthalmopathy. Amplification of TCR beta CDR3 regions was performed using RNA transcripts as template. The HTBI primer set served for first-round RT-PCR of the TCR CDR3. TCRdb analysed the multiplex PCR reads with MiXCR anew, one entry per CDR3 protein. The sample includes roughly 750,000 distinct CDR3 sequences, about a sixth of them seen just once. Sequenced sample: blood. The origin of the receptors is a man aged 18 to 29 with Graves' hyperthyroidism.

The J gene is TRBJ2-7, the V gene TRBV29-1; 11 bases map to TRBD1. V shed 3 bases, J shed 5 bases, and the junction held 6 bases outside the gene matches. Germline-derived CDR1 and CDR2 are SQVTM and ANQGSEA. The CDR3 length is 14 residues. The CDR3: CSVEGQGGVDEQYF. The CDR3 DNA reads as TGCAGCGTTGAGGGACAGGGGGGGGTCGACGAGCAGTACTTC.

The chain has TRBV27 and TRBJ2-1; TRBD2 matches 10 bases. This CDR3 region has 20 residues. The germline CDR1 and CDR2 sequences are MNHEY and SMNVEV (reference sequence). V shed 5 bases, J shed 8 bases, and the junction held 24 bases outside the gene matches. This chain's CDR3 is CASSPGLTLGASGSGHEQFF. CDR3 nucleotides: TGTGCCAGCAGTCCAGGACTCACACTCGGGGCTAGCGGGAGCGGCCATGAGCAGTTCTTC.

The chain joins TRBV6-1 to TRBJ1-1, with a weak D call TRBD1 (5 bases). From germline, CDR1 is MNHNS and CDR2 SASEGT. The CDR3 runs to 15 residues. Trimming removed 6 bases from V and 2 bases from J, with 16 bases in between. CDR3 in amino acids: CASRPIRVTNTEAFF. In nucleotides, the CDR3 is TGTGCCAGCAGACCGATCAGGGTAACCAACACTGAAGCTTTCTTT.

The sample holds many counts of this clonotype. The CDR3 nucleotides read TGTGCCAGCAGTCGCCGGACTAGCGCGATTCCTTTGGAGACCCAGTACTTC. Translated, it gives CASSRRTSAIPLETQYF. This sequence joins TRBV28 and TRBJ2-5; 9 nucleotides match TRBD2. V lost 5 bases and J lost 5; bases outside the gene matches: 15. The CDR3 runs 17 residues. The V gene's germline CDR1 is MDHEN and CDR2 SYDVKM.

This clonotype was seen a few times. The V gene is TRBV29-1, the J gene TRBJ2-6, with D unresolved. Germline values: CDR1 SQVTM, CDR2 ANQGSEA. This CDR3 region has 13 residues. V was cut by 4 bases and J by 2 bases, with 6 bases left in between. The CDR3 loop is CSVVVAGANVLTF. The DNA for the CDR3 is TGCAGCGTTGTGGTCGCTGGGGCCAACGTCCTGACTTTC.

This clonotype was picked up many times. The J gene is TRBJ2-7, the V gene TRBV30; weak D call: TRBD1 (6 bases). Deletions cut 3 bases from V and 1 base from J, with 13 bases between. CDR1 is GTSNPN, CDR2 SVGIG, per germline (reference sequence). The CDR3 contains 14 residues. The CDR3 region is CAWSSGVSSYEQYF. The CDR3 nucleotides are TGTGCCTGGAGCTCAGGGGTGAGTTCCTACGAGCAGTACTTC. The whole variable domain, remainder taken from reference TRBV30 and TRBJ2-7, is SQTIHQWPATLVQPVGSPLSLECTVEGTSNPNLYWYRQAAGRGLQLLFYSVGIGQISSEVPQNLSASRPQDRQFILSSKKLLLSDSGFYLCAWSSGVSSYEQYFGPGTRLTVT.

This clonotype has at least ten counts. This sequence joins TRBV28 and TRBJ1-1; unclear D gene. This CDR3 has 13 residues. CDR1 and CDR2 (germline): MDHEN, SYDVKM. With 7 bases removed from V and 0 bases from J, the gap between germline ends came to 9 bases. The CDR3 bases are TGTGCCAGCAAGGAGGGATTGAACACTGAAGCTTTCTTT. As protein: CASKEGLNTEAFF.

Points on this clonotype: Germline is not matched at one junction end, which may reflect a read error. The J gene is TRBJ2-2, the V gene TRBV6-4; the D gene could be TRBD1 or TRBD2 (5 bases each). The germline CDR1 and CDR2 sequences are MRHNA and SNTAGT. The CDR3 is made up of 13 amino acids. The CDR3 DNA follows: TGTGCCAGCAGTGACTCGGACACCGGGAAGCTGTTTTTT. Protein: CASSDSDTGKLFF.

This clonotype has a count of ten or more. The DNA for the CDR3 is TGTGCCAGCAGCTTAAGAGCGACGGGCAGCACAGATACGCAGTATTTT. This sequence encodes CASSLRATGSTDTQYF. V usage is TRBV7-9 and J usage is TRBJ2-3; no reliable D call. This CDR3 has 16 amino acids. Germline V gene sequence: CDR1 SEHNR, CDR2 FQNEAQ (reference sequence). Trimming removed 2 bases from V and 0 bases from J, with 12 bases in between. Complete variable domain (other parts from reference TRBV7-9 and TRBJ2-3): DTGVSQNPRHKITKRGQNVTFRCDPISEHNRLYWYRQTLGQGPEFLTYFQNEAQLEKSRLLSDRFSAERPKGSFSTLEIQRTEQGDSAMYLCASSLRATGSTDTQYFGPGTRLTVL.

This clonotype was counted ten times or more. The V gene is TRBV7-6, the J gene TRBJ2-3; 12 nucleotides align to TRBD2. CDR1 SGHVS and CDR2 FNYEAQ come from the germline V gene. V was clipped by 1 base and J by 2 bases; unmatched bases: 13. CDR3 size: 20 residues. The chain's CDR3 is CASSLGVPSGRALVTDTQYF. As DNA, the CDR3 is TGTGCCAGCAGCTTAGGGGTCCCTAGCGGGAGGGCCCTCGTCACAGATACGCAGTATTTT.

This clonotype has a count of ten or more. The chain couples TRBV24-1 to TRBJ2-3; weak D call: TRBD1 (6 bases). Between the trimmed V and J ends, which lost 3 bases and 4 bases, there was a span of 25 bases. CDR3 length equals 19 residues. Germline values: CDR1 KGHDR, CDR2 SFDVKD. As DNA, the CDR3 is TGTGCCACCAGTGATCCTCCGACAGGAGGCAAGGACGGCGCAGATACGCAGTATTTT. Encoded protein: CATSDPPTGGKDGADTQYF.

This clonotype was seen many times. The chain recombines TRBV28 with TRBJ2-7, with 7 bases identical to TRBD2. The V gene end was trimmed by 3 bases and the J gene end by 1 base; junction bases not matched to a gene: 6. The germline V gene has CDR1 MDHEN and CDR2 SYDVKM. The CDR3 extends over 15 amino acids. The CDR3 sequence is CASSLGGSESYEQYF. For the CDR3, the DNA is TGTGCCAGCAGTTTGGGCGGGAGTGAATCCTACGAGCAGTACTTC.

The rearrangement uses TRBV4-3 and TRBJ1-2; TRBD1 matches at 8 bases. The J segment lost 0 bases and the V segment lost 0 bases, leaving 6 bases of the junction unmatched. CDR3 length: 17 amino acids. The germline gives CDR1 LGHNA, CDR2 YSLEER. CDR3 sequence: CASSQEAGGHANYGYTF. CDR3 DNA: TGCGCCAGCAGCCAAGAGGCAGGGGGCCATGCTAACTATGGCTACACCTTC.

This clonotype has a count of ten or more. The rearrangement uses TRBV7-2 and TRBJ2-1; D might be TRBD1 or TRBD2, each matching 6 bases. V was shortened by 3 bases and J by 8 bases, with 14 bases between the two germline ends. Germline values: CDR1 SGHTA, CDR2 FQGNSA. The CDR3 totals 14 residues. The CDR3 sequence is CASSFTRDKDEQFF. The CDR3 region has the DNA TGTGCCAGCAGCTTCACGCGGGACAAGGATGAGCAGTTCTTC. The full variable domain, its missing parts supplied by reference TRBV7-2 and TRBJ2-1, is GAGVSQSPSNKVTEKGKDVELRCDPISGHTALYWYRQSLGQGLEFLIYFQGNSAPDKSGLPSDRFSAERTGGSVSTLTIQRTQQEDSAVYLCASSFTRDKDEQFFGPGTRLTVL.

This clonotype was seen more than once but under ten times. V is TRBV7-2 and J is TRBJ2-2; TRBD2 might be the D (5 bases). V lost 7 bases to trimming and J lost 4 bases, with 10 bases between them. CDR3 length equals 13 residues. Germline CDR1 is SGHTA and CDR2 is FQGNSA. CDR3 sequence: CASNRGATGELFF. Here the CDR3 DNA reads TGTGCCAGCAACCGGGGTGCCACCGGGGAGCTGTTTTTT.

This clonotype was seen repeatedly, ten times or more. The chain is built from TRBV18 and TRBJ1-5; 7 bases line up with TRBD1. There are 15 residues in the CDR3. From germline, CDR1 is KGHSH and CDR2 LQKENI. With 4 bases clipped from V and 4 bases from J, the junction kept 7 bases outside the gene matches. In nucleotides, the CDR3 is TGTGCCAGCTCACTTGGGACAGCCTTTAATCAGCCCCAGCATTTT. Translated, it gives CASSLGTAFNQPQHF.

This clonotype was found a few times. The chain is built from TRBV15 and TRBJ1-1; D is unresolved. Germline loops: CDR1 LNHNV, CDR2 YYDKDF (reference sequence). The CDR3 totals 16 residues. V was cut by 1 base and J by 5 bases, with 17 bases left in between. This chain's CDR3 is CATSRGLLRSETEAFF. CDR3 DNA sequence: TGTGCCACCAGCAGAGGGCTGCTTCGGTCAGAAACTGAAGCTTTCTTT.

This clonotype turned up a few times. The chain carries TRBV11-1 and TRBJ1-1; D is perhaps TRBD1 (5 bases). CDR3 length equals 13 residues. Germline values: CDR1 SGHAT, CDR2 FQDESV (reference sequence). V was trimmed by 5 bases and J by 7 bases, leaving 14 bases between them. The CDR3 DNA reads TGTGCCAGCAGCCAGGGTATGGACGGTGAAGCTTTCTTT. This gives the protein CASSQGMDGEAFF. Based on the CDR3 plus reference TRBV11-1 and TRBJ1-1, the full variable domain is EAEVAQSPRYKITEKSQAVAFWCDPISGHATLYWYRQILGQGPELLVQFQDESVVDDSQLPKDRFSAERLKGVDSTLKIQPAELGDSAMYLCASSQGMDGEAFFGQGTRLTVV.

This clonotype has just a few counts. This chain joins TRBV7-6 and TRBJ1-3; D gene ambiguous. CDR3 size: 15 residues. Trimming removed 3 bases from V and 0 bases from J, with 9 bases in between. Germline values: CDR1 SGHVS, CDR2 FNYEAQ. The CDR3 DNA sequence: TGTGCCAGCAGCTTTGGACGCCGCTCTGGAAACACCATATATTTT. Amino acid sequence: CASSFGRRSGNTIYF.

This clonotype was detected ten times or more. This sequence joins TRBV30 and TRBJ2-1; D possibly corresponds to TRBD1 (6 bases). The CDR3 is 13 amino acids. Germline V gene sequence: CDR1 GTSNPN, CDR2 SVGIG (reference sequence). Between the trimmed V and J ends, which lost 4 bases and 7 bases, there was a span of 14 bases. CDR3 sequence: CAWKFTGPNEQFF. DNA for the CDR3: TGTGCCTGGAAGTTTACAGGGCCGAATGAGCAGTTCTTC.